The sequence of this T cell receptor beta chain was determined in a study of CD8 T cells in ankylosing spondylitis. One entry per CDR3 protein results from TCRdb running MiXCR on the 5' RACE reads. In the table there are around 88,000 distinct CDR3 sequences, around 9.4% of which are singletons. This clonotype was counted only a few times. Its antigen is as yet unknown. This CDR3 is built from 14 residues. The V end lost 4 bases, the J end lost 1 base, and 10 bases lay between the germline ends. Germline CDR1 reads SNHLY; CDR2 reads FYNNEI. Notes on the study in general: For ankylosing spondylitis blood, a TCR beta motif of roughly 8 highly homologous variants appeared characteristic.

The clonotype was recovered from a male donor with ankylosing spondylitis or in good health (not recorded which). V gene TRBV2 combines with J gene TRBJ2-5; D unclear. The sample consisted of blood, either unsorted or a sorted T cell fraction (not recorded which). The CDR3 here is CASSAERLQETQYF. The CDR3 coding sequence is TGTGCCAGCAGTGCAGAGAGACTCCAAGAGACCCAGTACTTC.